This T cell receptor beta chain was identified in a study of identical twins. This CDR3 comprises 14 residues. V lost 7 bases, J lost 0 bases, and 5 bases stayed unmatched. In germline, CDR1 is SQVTM, CDR2 ANQGSEA. As to this clonotype: What it binds is unknown.

Study-level results: Zero-insertion analyses could be partly confounded by invariant MAIT and iNKT cells.

A single record per CDR3 protein comes from TCRdb applying MiXCR to the 5' RACE reads. This table holds a few hundred thousand distinct CDR3 sequences, around 18% found once. Healthy Caucasians provided all donations. The source is a man over 45 in good health. This sequence joins TRBV29-1 and TRBJ2-3; 9 nucleotides line up with TRBD2. Material for sequencing was naive T cells sorted from blood. The CDR3, as DNA: TGCAGCGCCCGACTAGCGGCAAGCACAGATACGCAGTATTTT. This codes for CSARLAASTDTQYF.